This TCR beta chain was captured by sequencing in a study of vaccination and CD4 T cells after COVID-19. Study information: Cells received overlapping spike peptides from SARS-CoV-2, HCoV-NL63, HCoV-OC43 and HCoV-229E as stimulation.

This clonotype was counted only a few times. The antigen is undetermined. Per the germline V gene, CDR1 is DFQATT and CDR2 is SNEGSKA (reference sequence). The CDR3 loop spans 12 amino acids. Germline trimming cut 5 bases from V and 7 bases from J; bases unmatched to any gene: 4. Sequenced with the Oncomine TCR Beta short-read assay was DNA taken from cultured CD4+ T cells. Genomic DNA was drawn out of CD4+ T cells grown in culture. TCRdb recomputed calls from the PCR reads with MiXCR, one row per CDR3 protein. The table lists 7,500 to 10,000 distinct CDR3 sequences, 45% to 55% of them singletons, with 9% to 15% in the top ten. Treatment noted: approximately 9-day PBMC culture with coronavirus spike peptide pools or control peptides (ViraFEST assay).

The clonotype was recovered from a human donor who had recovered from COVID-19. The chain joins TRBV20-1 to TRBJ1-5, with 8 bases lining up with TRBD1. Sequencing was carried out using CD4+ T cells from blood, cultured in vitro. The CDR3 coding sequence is TGCAGTGCTGTACAGGGGGACCAGCCCCAGCATTTT. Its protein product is CSAVQGDQPQHF.